One T cell receptor beta chain is described in this entry. These data originate in a study of graft-versus-host responses after intestinal transplantation. Study summary: Grafts were multivisceral, liver-intestinal, or isolated intestinal.

Study-level points and caveats: Graft-versus-host to host-versus-graft clonal ratios in allografts were high in patients with graft-donor T cell macrochimerism. The marrow of recipients harbored GvH clones, and ileum or blood showed some of them first.

Sequencing was performed with immunoSEQ multiplex PCR; in TCRdb, only in-frame clones are kept and a portion is missing. The sample records about 9,000 clones, under 35% being singletons. Co-plated with 200,000 CFSE-labeled responder cells were 200,000 irradiated, violet-dye-labeled stimulator cells. Trimming cost V 4 bases and J 2 bases, with 11 bases left between them. CDR3 size: 14 residues. The germline gives CDR1 SEHNR, CDR2 FQNEAQ (reference sequence). The TCR sequence derives from a human patient who was an organ donor for intestinal transplantation. V is TRBV7-9 and J is TRBJ2-5, with D perhaps matching TRBD2 (5 bases). Sample: alloreactive CD8+ T cells from a mixed lymphocyte reaction culture, taken before transplantation. Subset given: CFSE-low proliferating T cells sorted from roughly six-day pre-transplant mixed lymphocyte reaction (GvH or HvG direction). Here the CDR3 reads CASSWSGFQETQYF. DNA of the CDR3: TGTGCCAGCAGCTGGTCGGGATTTCAAGAGACCCAGTACTTC.